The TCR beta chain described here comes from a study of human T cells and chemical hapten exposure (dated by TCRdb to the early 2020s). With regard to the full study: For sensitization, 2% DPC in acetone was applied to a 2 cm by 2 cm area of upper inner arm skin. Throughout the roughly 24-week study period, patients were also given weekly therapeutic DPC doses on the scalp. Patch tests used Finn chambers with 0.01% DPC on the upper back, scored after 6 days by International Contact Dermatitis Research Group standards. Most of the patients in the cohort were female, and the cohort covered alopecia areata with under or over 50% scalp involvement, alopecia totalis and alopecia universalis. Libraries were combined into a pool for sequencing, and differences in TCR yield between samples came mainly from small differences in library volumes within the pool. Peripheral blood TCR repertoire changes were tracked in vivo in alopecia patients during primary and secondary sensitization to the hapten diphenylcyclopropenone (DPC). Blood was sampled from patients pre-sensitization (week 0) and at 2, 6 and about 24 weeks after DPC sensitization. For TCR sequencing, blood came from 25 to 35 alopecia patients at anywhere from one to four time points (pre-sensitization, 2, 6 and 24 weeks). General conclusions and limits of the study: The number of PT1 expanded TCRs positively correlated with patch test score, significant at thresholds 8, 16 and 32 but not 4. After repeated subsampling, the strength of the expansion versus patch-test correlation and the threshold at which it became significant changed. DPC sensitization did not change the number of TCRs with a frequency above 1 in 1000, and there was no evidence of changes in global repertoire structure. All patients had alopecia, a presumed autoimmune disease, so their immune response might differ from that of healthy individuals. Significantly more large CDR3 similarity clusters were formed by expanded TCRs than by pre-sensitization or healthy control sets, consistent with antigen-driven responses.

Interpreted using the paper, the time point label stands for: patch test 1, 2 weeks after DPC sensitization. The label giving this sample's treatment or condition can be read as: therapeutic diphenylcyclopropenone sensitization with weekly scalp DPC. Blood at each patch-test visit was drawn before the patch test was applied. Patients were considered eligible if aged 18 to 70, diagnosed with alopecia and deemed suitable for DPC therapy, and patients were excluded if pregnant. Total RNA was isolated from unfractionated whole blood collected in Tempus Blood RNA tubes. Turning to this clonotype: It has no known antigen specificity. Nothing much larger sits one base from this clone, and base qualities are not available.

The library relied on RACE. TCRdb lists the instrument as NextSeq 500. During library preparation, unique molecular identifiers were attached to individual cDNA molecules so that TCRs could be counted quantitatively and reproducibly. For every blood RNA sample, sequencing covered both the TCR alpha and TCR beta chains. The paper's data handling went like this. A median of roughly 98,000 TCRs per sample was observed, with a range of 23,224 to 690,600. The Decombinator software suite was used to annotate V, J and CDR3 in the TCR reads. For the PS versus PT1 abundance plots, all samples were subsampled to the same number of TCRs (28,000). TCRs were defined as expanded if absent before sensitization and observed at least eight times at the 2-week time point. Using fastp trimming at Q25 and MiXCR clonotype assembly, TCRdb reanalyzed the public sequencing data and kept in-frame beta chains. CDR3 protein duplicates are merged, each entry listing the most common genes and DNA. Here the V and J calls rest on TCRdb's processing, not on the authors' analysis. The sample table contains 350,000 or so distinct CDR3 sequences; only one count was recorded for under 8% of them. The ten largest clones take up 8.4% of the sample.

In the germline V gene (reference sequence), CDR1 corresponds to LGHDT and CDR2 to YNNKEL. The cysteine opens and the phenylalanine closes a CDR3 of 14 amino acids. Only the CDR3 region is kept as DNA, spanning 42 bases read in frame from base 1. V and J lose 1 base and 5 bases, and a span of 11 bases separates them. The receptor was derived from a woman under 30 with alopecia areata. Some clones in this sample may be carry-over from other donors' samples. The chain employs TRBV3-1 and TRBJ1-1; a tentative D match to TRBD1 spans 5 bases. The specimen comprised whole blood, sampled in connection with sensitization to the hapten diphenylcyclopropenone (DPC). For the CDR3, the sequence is CASSQVPGRTEAFF. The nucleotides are TGTGCCAGCAGCCAAGTGCCAGGGCGAACTGAAGCTTTCTTT.